The sequence of this T cell receptor beta chain was determined in a study of Ad26.COV2.S vaccination and SARS-CoV-2 variants. Study conclusions and caveats: People who got the vaccine had more spike-specific TCR breadth than people who got placebo. Reportedly, spike-specific CD8+ and CD4+ T cell responses achieved substantial breadth once vaccination had taken place.

Libraries were prepared by immunoSEQ multiplex PCR; TCRdb keeps only in-frame clonotypes and omits some of them. The table includes about 350,000 clones, 75% to 90% detected once. Noted treatment: about 20 received Ad26.COV2.S at low or high dose, single or two shots; about five received placebo; per-sample allocation not given. The study sampled participants on day 63 after the first vaccine or placebo injection. The donor was a Boston adult aged 18-55 years. In regard to this clone: Its specificity is unknown.

This specimen was peripheral blood, taken in a trial of Ad26.COV2.S vaccine versus placebo. The clonotype was recovered from a person aged 18 to 65 who received the Ad26.COV2.S COVID-19 vaccine or a placebo.

The CDR3 spells CASSWGQDNSPLHF. The CDR3 bases are TGTGCCAGCAGTTGGGGGCAGGATAATTCACCCCTCCACTTT. This chain connects TRBV25-1 to TRBJ1-6; D may be TRBD1 (6 bases). V lost 5 bases and J lost 5, with 10 bases in between. This CDR3 region has 14 residues. Germline values: CDR1 MGHDK, CDR2 SYGVNS.